The sequence of this TCR beta chain was determined in a study of blood T cell repertoires in COVID-19. The CDR3 is 19 amino acids. Per germline, CDR1 SEHNR and CDR2 FQNEAQ (reference sequence). V gave up 1 base and J gave up 2 bases, with 23 bases separating them. Original methodology: Counts of nucleated cells, estimated from reference gene primer amplification, were obtained. The method was immunoSEQ multiplex PCR; TCRdb's version includes in-frame clones alone and lacks a portion of them. V, J and clone size reflect that table, while D and trimming were determined from the DNA. Of about 260,000 clones detected, around 80% appear once; the ten largest clones hold 4% to 5%.

The TCR originated in a man aged 60 to 69 with acute or convalescent COVID-19. This chain connects TRBV7-9 to TRBJ1-2; D is uncertain. Material: peripheral blood. This CDR3 is CASSLEFGQPTKVNYGYTF. The CDR3 nucleotides are TGTGCCAGCAGCTTAGAGTTTGGGCAGCCGACCAAGGTCAACTATGGCTACACCTTC.